This TCR beta chain was recovered during a study of blood T cells in healthy people across ages. Combining a sample-barcoded 5' primer with a J-beta primer mix, a second PCR ran for 7 to 11 cycles. MiXCR, run by TCRdb on the 5' RACE reads, gives a single entry per CDR3 protein. The sample includes roughly 680,000 distinct CDR3 sequences, 40% to 65% of them seen just once. The sample providers were healthy Caucasian people from Russia, aged roughly 6 to 90. This clonotype was picked up many times. The specimen was blood. This receptor was obtained from a woman older than 75 in good health.

Here the CDR3 reads CATLRTGIHNEQFF. The CDR3 DNA is TGTGCCACCCTCCGGACAGGGATCCACAATGAGCAGTTCTTC. The chain joins TRBV7-9 to TRBJ2-1; 8 nucleotides match TRBD1. The germline gives CDR1 SEHNR, CDR2 FQNEAQ (reference sequence). The junction had 10 bases not matched to a gene; V was cut back by 10 bases and J by 5 bases. This CDR3 region has 14 residues.